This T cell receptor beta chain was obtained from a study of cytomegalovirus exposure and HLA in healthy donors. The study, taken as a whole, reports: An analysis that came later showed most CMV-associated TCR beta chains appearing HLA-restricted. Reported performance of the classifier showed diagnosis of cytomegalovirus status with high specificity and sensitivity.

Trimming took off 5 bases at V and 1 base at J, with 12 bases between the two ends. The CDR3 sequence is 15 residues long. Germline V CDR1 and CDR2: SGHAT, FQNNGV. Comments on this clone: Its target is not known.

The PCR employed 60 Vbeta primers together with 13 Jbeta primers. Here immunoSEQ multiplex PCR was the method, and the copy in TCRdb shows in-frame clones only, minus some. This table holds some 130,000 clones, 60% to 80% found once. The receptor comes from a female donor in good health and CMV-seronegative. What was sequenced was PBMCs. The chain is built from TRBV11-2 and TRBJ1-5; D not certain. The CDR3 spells CASSLMGRSNQPQHF. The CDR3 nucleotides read TGTGCCAGCAGCCTAATGGGGAGGAGCAATCAGCCCCAGCATTTT.